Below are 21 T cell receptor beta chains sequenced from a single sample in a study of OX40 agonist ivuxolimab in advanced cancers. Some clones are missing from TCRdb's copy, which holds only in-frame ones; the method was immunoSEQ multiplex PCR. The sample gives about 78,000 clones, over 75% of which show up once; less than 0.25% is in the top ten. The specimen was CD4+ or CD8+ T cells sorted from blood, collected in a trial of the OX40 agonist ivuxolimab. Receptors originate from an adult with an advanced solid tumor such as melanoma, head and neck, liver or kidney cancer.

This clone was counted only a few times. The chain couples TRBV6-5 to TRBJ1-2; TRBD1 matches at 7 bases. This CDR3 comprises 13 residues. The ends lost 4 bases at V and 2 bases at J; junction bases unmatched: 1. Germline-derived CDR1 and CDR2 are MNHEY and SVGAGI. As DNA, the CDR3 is TGTGCCAGCAGTTCACAGGGGAACTATGGCTACACCTTC. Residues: CASSSQGNYGYTF.

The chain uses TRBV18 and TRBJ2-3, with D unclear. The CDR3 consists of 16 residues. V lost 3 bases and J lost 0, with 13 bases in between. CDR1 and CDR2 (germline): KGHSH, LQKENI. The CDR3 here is CASSPNGPFSTDTQYF. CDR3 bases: TGTGCCAGCTCACCCAACGGACCGTTTAGCACAGATACGCAGTATTTT.

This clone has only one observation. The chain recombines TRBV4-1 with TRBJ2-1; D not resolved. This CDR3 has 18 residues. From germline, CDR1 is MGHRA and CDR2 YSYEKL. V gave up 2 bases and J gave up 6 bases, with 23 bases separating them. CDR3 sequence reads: CASSQPEELLEVFNEQFF. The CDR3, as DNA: TGCGCCAGCAGCCAACCAGAGGAACTACTTGAGGTGTTCAATGAGCAGTTCTTC.

CDR3 in DNA: TGTGCCAGTGGAAGCGGGAGGGCCCCCAATGAGCAGTTCTTC. Amino acid sequence: CASGSGRAPNEQFF. The chain recombines TRBV19 with TRBJ2-1, with TRBD2 identical over 10 bases. The V segment lost 8 bases and the J segment 6 bases; nucleotides outside the gene matches: 7. The CDR3 sequence is 14 residues long. Germline loops: CDR1 LNHDA, CDR2 SQIVND (reference sequence).

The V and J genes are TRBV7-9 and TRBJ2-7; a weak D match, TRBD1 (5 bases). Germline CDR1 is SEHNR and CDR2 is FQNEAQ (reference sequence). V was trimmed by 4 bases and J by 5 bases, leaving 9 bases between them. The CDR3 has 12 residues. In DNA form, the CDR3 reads TGTGCCAGCAGCTGGACACTCGACGAGCAGTACTTC. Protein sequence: CASSWTLDEQYF.

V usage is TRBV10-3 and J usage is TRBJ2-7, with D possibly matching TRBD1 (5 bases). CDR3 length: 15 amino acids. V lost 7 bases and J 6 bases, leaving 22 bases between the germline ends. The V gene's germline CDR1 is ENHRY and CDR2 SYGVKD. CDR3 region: CAITALVMGRLEQYF. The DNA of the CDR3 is TGTGCCATCACGGCACTTGTGATGGGGCGGCTCGAGCAGTACTTC.

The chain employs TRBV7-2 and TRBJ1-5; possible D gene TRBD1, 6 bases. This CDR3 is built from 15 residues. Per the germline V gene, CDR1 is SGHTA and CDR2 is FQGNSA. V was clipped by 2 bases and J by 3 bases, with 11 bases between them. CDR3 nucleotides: TGTGCCAGCAGCTTAACGGGACAACCCAATCAGCCCCAGCATTTT. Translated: CASSLTGQPNQPQHF. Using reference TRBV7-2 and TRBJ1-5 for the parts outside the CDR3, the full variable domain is GAGVSQSPSNKVTEKGKDVELRCDPISGHTALYWYRQSLGQGLEFLIYFQGNSAPDKSGLPSDRFSAERTGGSVSTLTIQRTQQEDSAVYLCASSLTGQPNQPQHFGDGTRLSIL.

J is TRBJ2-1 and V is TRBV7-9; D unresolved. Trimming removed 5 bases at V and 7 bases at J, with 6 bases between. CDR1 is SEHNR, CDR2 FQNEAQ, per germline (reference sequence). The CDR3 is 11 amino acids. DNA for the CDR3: TGTGCCAGCAGCCCGCAGAATGAGCAGTTCTTC. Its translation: CASSPQNEQFF. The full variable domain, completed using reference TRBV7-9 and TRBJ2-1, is DTGVSQNPRHKITKRGQNVTFRCDPISEHNRLYWYRQTLGQGPEFLTYFQNEAQLEKSRLLSDRFSAERPKGSFSTLEIQRTEQGDSAMYLCASSPQNEQFFGPGTRLTVL.

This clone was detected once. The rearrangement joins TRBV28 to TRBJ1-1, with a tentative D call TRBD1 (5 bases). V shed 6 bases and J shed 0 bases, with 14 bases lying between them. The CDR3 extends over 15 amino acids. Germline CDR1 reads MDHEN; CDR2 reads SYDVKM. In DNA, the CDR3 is TGTGCCAGCAGAATAGGAGGGACTTTGAACACTGAAGCTTTCTTT. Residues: CASRIGGTLNTEAFF.

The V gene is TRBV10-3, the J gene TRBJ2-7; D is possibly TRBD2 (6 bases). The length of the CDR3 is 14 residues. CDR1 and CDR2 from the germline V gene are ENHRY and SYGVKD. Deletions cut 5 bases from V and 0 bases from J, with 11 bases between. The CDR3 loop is CAISQSRDSYEQYF. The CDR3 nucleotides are TGTGCCATCAGTCAATCGCGGGACTCCTACGAGCAGTACTTC.

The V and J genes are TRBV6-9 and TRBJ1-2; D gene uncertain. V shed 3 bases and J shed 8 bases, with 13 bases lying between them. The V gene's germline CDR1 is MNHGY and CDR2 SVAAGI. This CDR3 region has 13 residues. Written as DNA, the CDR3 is TGTGCCAGCAGTTACCTCCGGGCGGGAGGCTACACCTTC. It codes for CASSYLRAGGYTF.

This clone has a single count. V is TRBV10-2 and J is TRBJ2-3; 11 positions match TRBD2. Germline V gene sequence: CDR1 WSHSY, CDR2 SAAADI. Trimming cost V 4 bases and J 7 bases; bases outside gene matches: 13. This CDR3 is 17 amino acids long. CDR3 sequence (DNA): TGCGCCAGCAGTGCACGGACTAGCGGGTCCGACTCGAATACGCAGTATTTT. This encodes CASSARTSGSDSNTQYF.

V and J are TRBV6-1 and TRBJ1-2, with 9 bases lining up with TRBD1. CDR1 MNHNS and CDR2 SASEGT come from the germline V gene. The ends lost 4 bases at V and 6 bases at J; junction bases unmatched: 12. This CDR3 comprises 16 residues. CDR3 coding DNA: TGTGCCAGCAGTGTATCCCGGGACAGGGATCGGCATGGCTACACCTTC. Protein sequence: CASSVSRDRDRHGYTF.

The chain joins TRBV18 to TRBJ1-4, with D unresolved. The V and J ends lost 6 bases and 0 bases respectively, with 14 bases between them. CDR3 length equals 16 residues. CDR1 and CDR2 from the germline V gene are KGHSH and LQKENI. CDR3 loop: CASSVGQVSTNEKLFF. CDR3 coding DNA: TGTGCCAGCTCCGTCGGGCAGGTGTCAACTAATGAAAAACTGTTTTTT.

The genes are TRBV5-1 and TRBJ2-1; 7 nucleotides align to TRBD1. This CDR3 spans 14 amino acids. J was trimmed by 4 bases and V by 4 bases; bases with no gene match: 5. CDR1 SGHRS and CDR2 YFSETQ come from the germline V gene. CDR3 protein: CASSQGQLYNEQFF. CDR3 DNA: TGCGCCAGCAGCCAGGGACAGCTGTACAATGAGCAGTTCTTC.

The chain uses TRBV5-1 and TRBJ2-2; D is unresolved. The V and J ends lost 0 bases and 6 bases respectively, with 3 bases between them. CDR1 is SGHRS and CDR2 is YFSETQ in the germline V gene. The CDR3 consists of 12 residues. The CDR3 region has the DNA TGCGCCAGCAGCTTGGTTGCCGGGGAGCTGTTTTTT. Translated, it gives CASSLVAGELFF.

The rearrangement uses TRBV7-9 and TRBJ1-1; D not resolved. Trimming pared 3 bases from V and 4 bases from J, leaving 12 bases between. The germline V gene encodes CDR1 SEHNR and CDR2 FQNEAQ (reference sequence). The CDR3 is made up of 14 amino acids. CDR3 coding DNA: TGTGCCAGCAGCTTCTCCCTTACTGTCACTGAAGCTTTCTTT. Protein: CASSFSLTVTEAFF. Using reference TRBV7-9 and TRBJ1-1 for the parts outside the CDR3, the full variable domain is DTGVSQNPRHKITKRGQNVTFRCDPISEHNRLYWYRQTLGQGPEFLTYFQNEAQLEKSRLLSDRFSAERPKGSFSTLEIQRTEQGDSAMYLCASSFSLTVTEAFFGQGTRLTVV.

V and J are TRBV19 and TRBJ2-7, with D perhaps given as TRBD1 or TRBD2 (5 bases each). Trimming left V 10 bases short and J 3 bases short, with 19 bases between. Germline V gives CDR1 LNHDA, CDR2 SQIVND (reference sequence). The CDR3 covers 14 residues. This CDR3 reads CATSTSGRIYEQYF. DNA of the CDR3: TGTGCCACCTCAACTTCGGGACGGATCTACGAGCAGTACTTC.

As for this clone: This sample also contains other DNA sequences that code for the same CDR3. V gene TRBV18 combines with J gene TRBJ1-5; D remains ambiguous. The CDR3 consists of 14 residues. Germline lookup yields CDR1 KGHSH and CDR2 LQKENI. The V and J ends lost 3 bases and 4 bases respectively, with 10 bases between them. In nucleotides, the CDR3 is TGTGCCAGCTCACCCAGTTCGGGAAATCAGCCCCAGCATTTT. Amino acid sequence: CASSPSSGNQPQHF.

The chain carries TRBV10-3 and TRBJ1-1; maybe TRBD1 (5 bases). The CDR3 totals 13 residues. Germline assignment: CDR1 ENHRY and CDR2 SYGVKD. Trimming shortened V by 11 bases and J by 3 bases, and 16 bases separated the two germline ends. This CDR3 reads CAAKDIRDTEAFF. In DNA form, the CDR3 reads TGTGCCGCAAAGGACATCAGAGACACTGAAGCTTTCTTT.

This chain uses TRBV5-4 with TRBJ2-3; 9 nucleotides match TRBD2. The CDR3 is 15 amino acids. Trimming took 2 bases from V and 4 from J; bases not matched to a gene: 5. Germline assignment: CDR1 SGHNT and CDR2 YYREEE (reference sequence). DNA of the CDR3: TGTGCCAGCAGCTTTTCTAGCGGGAATTCAGATACGCAGTATTTT. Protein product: CASSFSSGNSDTQYF.